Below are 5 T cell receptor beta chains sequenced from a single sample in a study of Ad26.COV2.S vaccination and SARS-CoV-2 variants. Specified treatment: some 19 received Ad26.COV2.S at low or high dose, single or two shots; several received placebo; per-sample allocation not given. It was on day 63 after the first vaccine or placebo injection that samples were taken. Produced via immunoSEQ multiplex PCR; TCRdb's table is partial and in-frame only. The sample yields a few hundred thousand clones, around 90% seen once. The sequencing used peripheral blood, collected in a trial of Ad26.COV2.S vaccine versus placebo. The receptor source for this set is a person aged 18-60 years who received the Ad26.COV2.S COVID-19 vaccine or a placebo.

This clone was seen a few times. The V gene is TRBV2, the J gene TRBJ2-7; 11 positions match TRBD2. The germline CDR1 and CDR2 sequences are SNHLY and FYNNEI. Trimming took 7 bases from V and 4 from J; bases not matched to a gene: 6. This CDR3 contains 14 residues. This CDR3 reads CASIPGTSGYEQYF. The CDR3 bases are TGTGCCAGCATCCCAGGGACTAGCGGTTACGAGCAGTACTTC.

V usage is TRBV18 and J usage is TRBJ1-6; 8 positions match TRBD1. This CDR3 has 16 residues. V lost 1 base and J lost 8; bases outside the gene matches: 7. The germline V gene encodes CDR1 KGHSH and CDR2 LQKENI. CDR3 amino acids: CASSPRPDRGDSPLHF. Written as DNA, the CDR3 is TGTGCCAGCTCACCACGGCCAGACAGGGGTGATTCACCCCTCCACTTT.

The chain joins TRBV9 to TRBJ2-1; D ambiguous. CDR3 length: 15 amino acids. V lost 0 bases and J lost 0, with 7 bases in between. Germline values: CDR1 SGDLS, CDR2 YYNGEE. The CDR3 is CASSVDPSSYNEQFF. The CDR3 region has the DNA TGTGCCAGCAGCGTAGATCCCAGCTCCTACAATGAGCAGTTCTTC.

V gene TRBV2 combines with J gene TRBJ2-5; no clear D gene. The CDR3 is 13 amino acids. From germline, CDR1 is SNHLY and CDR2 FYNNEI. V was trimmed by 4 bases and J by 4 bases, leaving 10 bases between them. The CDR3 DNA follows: TGTGCCAGCAGTGGGCAAGGGCGAGAGACCCAGTACTTC. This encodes CASSGQGRETQYF.

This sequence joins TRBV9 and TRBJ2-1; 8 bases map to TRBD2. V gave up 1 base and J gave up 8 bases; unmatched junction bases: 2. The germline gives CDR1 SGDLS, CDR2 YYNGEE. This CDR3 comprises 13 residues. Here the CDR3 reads CASSVPGGHEQFF. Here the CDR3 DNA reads TGTGCCAGCAGCGTACCGGGGGGGCATGAGCAGTTCTTC.